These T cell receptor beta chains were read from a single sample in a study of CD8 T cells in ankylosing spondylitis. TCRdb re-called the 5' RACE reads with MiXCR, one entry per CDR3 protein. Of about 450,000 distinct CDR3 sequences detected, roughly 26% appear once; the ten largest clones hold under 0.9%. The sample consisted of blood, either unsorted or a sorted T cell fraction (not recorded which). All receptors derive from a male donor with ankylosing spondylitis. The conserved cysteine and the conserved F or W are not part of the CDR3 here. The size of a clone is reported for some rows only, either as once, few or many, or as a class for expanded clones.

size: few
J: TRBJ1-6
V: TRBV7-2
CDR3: ASSLDRGYNSPLH

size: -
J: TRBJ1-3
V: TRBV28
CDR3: ANDKGRTAGNTIY

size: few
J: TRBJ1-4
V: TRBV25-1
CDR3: ASSGQGNGEKLF

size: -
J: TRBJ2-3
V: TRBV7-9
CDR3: ASTLAGTSDTQY

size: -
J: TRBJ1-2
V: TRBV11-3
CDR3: ASSLPRGYGYT

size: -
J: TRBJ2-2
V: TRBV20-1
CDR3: SARDYSTGELF

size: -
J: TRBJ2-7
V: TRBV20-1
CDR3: SATGPSYEQY

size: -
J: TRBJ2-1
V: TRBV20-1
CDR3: SARGAAQGEQF

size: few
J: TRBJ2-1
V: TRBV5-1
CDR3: ASFASGSSYNEQF

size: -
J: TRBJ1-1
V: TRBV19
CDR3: ASSRGGRWDTEAF

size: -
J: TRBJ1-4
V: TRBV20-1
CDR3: SAREGGNEKLF

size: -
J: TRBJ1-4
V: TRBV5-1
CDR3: ASSSDENQGEKLF

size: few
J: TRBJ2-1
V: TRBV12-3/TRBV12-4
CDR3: ASTLSGAYNEQF

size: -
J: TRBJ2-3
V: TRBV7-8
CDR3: ASSSRAESRTDTQY

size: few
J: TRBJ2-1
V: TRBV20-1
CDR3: SARWPGSYNEQF

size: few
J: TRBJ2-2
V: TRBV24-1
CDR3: ATSDLPGDTGELF

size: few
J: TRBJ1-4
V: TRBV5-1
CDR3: ASSPDGQTNEKLF

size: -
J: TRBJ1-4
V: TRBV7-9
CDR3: ASSKGPEDEKLF

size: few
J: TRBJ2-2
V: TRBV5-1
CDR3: ASRRSSGSNTGELF

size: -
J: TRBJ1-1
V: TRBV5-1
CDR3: ASSPGQTEFEAF

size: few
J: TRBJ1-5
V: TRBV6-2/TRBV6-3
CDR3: ASSSGGEAQPQH

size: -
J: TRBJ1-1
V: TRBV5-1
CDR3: ASSFSGTGSRGTEAF

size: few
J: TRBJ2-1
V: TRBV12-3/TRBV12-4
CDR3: ASSQTGGSYNEQF

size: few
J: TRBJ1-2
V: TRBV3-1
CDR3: ASSQGWNYGYT

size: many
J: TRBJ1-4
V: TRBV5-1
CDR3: ASSRTATNEKLF

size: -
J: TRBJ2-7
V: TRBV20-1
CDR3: SARGQIYEQY

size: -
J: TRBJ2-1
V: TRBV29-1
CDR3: SVELGAGTYNEQF

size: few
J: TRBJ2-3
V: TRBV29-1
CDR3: SVEDRGSGDTQY

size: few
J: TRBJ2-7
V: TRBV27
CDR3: ASGDRLGSYEQY

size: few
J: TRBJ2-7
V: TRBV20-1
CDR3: SADTGKQSYEQY

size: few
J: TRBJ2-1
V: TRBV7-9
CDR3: ASSSATGENYNEQF

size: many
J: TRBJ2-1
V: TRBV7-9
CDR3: ASSLASPEQF

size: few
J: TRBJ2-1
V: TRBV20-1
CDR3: SARDRGEQF

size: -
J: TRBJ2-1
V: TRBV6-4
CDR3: ASSAASTGNEQF

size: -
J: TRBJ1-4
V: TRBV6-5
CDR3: ASSYSGTGGEKLF

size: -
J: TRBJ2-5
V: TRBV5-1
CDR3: ASSSGLPERTQY

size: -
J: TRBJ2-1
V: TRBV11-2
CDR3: ASSSLLRGF

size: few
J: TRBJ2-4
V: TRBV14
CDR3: ASSQLWAGSSAKNIQY

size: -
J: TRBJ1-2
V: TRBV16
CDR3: ASSQSSGSYGYT

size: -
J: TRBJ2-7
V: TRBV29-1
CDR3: SVVSGVGEQY

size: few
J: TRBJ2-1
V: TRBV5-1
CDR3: ASGAGPHNEQF

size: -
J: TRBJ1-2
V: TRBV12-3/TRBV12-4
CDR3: ASSFSQGVRGYT

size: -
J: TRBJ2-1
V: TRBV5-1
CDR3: ASSLAQGLAGNWNEQF

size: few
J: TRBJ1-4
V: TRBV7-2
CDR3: ASSLRGLNGEKLF

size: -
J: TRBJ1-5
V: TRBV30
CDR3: AWSGNSYQPQH

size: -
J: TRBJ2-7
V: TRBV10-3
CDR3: AIRTGTGQTYEQY

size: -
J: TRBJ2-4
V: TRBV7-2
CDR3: ASSSVGGRLY